This paragraph reports one TCR beta chain. The sample is drawn from a study of blood T cell repertoires in COVID-19. Overall study: Researchers got acute and convalescent COVID-19 samples from the United States, Italy and Spain.

Those enrolled, adults aged roughly 18 to 90 years, came from some 25 US areas. Cohort 3 recovered donors had two negative PCRs, clearance, or symptom resolution. Generated by immunoSEQ multiplex PCR, the TCRdb table keeps only in-frame clones and is missing some. The sample records approximately 260,000 clones, 75% to 95% being singletons. The CDR3 runs 21 residues. Germline CDR1 is LGHDT and CDR2 is YNNKEL (reference sequence). V lost 1 base to trimming and J lost 4 bases; unmatched junction nucleotides: 20. The V call is TRBV3-1 (or the pseudogene TRBV3-2), the J call TRBJ1-3; 9 bases are shared with TRBD1. The clonotype originates from a young woman who had recovered from COVID-19. Sequenced material: PBMCs or T cells enriched from blood (not recorded which). This CDR3 is CASSQVGGGTGTFLWGNTIYF. The CDR3 DNA reads TGTGCCAGCAGCCAAGTAGGTGGGGGGACAGGGACCTTTTTGTGGGGAAACACCATATATTTT.